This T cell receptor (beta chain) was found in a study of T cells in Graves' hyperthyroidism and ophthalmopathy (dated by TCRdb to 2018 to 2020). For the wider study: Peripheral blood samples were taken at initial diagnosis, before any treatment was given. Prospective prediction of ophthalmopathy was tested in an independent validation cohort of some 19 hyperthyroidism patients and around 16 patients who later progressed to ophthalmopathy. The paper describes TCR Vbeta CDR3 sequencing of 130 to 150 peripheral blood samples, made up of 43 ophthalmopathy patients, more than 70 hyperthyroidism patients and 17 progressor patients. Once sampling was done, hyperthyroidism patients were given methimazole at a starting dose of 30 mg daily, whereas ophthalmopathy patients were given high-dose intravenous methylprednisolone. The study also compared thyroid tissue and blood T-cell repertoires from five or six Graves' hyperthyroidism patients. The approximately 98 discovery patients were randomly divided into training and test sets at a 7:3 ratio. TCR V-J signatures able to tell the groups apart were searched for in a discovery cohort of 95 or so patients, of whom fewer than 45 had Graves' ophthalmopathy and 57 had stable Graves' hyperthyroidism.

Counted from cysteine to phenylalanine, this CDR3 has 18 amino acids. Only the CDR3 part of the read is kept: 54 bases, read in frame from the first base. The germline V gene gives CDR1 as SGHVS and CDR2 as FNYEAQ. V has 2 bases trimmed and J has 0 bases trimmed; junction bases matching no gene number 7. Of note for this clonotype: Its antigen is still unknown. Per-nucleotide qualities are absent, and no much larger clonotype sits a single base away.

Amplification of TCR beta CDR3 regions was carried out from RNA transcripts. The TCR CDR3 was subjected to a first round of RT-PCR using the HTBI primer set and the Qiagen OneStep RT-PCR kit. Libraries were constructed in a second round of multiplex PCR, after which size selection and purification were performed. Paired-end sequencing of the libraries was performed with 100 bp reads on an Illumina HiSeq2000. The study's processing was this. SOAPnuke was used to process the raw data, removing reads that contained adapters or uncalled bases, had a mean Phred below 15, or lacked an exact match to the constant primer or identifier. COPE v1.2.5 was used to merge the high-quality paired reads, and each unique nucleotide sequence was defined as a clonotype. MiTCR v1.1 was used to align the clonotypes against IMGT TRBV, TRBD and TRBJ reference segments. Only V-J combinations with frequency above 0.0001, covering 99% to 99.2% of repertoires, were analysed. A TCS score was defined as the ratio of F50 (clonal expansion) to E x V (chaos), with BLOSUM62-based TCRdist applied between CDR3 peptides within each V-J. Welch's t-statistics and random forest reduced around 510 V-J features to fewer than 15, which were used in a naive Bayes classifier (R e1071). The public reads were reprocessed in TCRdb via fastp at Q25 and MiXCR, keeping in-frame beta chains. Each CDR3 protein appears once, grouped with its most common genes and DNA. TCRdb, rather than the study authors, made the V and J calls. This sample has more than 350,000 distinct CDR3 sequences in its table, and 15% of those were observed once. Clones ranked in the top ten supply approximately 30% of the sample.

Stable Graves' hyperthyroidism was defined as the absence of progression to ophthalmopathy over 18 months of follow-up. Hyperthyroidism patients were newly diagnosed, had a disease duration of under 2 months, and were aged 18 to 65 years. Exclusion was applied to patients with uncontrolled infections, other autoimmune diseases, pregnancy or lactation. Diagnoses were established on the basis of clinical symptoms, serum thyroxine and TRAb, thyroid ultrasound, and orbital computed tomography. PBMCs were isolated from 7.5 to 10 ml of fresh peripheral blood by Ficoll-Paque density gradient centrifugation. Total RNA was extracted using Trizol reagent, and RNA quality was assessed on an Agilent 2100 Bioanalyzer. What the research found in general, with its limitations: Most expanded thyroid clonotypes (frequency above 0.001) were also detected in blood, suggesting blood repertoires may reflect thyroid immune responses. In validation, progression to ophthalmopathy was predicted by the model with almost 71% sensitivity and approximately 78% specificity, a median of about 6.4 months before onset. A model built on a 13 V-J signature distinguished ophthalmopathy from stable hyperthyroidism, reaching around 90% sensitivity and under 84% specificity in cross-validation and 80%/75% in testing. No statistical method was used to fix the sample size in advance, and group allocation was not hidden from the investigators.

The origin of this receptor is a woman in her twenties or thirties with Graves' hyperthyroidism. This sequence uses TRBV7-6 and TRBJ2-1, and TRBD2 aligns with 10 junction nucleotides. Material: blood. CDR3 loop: CASSLMASGGSSYNEQFF. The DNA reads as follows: TGTGCCAGCAGCTTAATGGCTAGCGGGGGAAGCTCCTACAATGAGCAGTTCTTC.